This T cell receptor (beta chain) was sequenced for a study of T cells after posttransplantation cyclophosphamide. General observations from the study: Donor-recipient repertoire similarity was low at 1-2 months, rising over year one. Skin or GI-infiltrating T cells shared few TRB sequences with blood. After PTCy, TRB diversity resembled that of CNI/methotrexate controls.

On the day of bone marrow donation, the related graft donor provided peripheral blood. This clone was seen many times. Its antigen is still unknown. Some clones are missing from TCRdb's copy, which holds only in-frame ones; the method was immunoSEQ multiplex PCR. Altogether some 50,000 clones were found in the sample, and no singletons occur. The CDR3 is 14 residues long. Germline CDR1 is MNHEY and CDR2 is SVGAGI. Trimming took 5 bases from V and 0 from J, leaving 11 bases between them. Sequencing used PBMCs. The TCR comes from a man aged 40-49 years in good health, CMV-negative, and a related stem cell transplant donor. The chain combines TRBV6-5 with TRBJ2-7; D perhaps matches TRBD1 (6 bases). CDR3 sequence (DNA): TGTGCCAGCAGTGCATTGGACAGCTCCTACGAGCAGTACTTC. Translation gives CASSALDSSYEQYF.